This T cell receptor (beta chain) comes out of a study of vaccination effects on CD4 cells after COVID-19. Profiled with immunoSEQ multiplex PCR; TCRdb holds only in-frame clones, not every one. Of around 60,000 clones listed, around 80% are singletons. CDR1 and CDR2 (germline): SGHNT, YYREEE (reference sequence). The CDR3 covers 16 residues. V shed 0 bases and J shed 10 bases, with 22 bases lying between them. Culture proceeded for 9 to 11 days, and CD4+ T cells were then isolated. Absence of prior SARS-CoV-2 infection characterized the vaccine recipients, who showed negative nucleocapsid antibodies. Half-medium replacement with IL-2 medium occurred on days 3 and 7. Study outcomes and limitations: Infection- and vaccine-induced clones contracted markedly late after vaccination. Only a few convalescent patients and no early post-infection timepoints featured in the study.

For this clone: What it binds is unknown.

The clonotype originates from a human donor who received a COVID-19 vaccine. Material: CD4+ T cells from PBMCs cultured without peptide, obtained before COVID-19 vaccination. The chain has TRBV5-4 and TRBJ2-5; possibly TRBD2 for D (6 bases). In DNA, the CDR3 is TGTGCCAGCAGCTTGGGGGGGGTGGAGTCCACCGGGAACCAGTACTTC. Translation gives CASSLGGVESTGNQYF.